This T cell receptor beta chain was observed in a study of shared clonotypes between healthy human individuals. Findings and limits, study-wide: Memory subsets generally showed smaller estimated richness than naive subsets did.

Deep level was the assay's run setting. This table comes from immunoSEQ multiplex PCR, and its TCRdb copy is limited to in-frame clones, with some not included. The sample contains about 2 million clones, around 95% of which appear only once. On this clone itself: Its antigen is as yet unknown.

This CDR3 has 14 residues. Germline loops: CDR1 SGHNT, CDR2 YENEEA. Trimming left V 5 bases short and J 2 bases short, with 12 bases between. The donors were adults (healthy and HIV-negative) with no recent acute infections or vaccinations. The sequenced sample was naive CD4+ T cells sorted from blood. Subset meaning: CD45RA+ positively selected. This sequence joins TRBV11-3 and TRBJ2-5; D is undetermined. This TCR derives from a man aged 18 to 29 in good health. CDR3 sequence reads: CASSQGRYQETQYF. The CDR3, as DNA: TGTGCCAGCAGCCAAGGCAGGTATCAAGAGACCCAGTACTTC.